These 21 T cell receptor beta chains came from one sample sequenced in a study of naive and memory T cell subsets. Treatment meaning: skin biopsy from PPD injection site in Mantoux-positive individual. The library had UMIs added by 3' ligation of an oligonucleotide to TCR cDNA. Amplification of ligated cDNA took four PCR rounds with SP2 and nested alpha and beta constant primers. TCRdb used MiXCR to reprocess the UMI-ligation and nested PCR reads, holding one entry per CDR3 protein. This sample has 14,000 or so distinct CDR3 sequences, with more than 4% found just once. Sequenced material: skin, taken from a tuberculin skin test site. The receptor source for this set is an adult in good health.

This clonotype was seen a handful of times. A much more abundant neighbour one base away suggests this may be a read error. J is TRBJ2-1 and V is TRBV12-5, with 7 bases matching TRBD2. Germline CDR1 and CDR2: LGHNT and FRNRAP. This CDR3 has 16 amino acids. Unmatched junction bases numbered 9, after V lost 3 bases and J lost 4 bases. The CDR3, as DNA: TGTGCTAGTGGTTTTAGTTCCGGGGGGAGTTACAATGAGCAGTTCTTC. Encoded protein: CASGFSSGGSYNEQFF.

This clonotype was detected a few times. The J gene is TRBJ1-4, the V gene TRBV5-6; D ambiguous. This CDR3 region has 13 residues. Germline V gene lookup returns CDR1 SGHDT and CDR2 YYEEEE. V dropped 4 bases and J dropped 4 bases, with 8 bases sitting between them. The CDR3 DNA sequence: TGTGCCAGCAGCCTGAACTTTAATGAAAAACTGTTTTTT. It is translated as CASSLNFNEKLFF.

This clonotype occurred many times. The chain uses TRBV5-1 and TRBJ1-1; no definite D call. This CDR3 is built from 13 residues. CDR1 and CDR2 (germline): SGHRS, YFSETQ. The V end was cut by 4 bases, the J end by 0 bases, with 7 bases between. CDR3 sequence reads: CASSRVMNTEAFF. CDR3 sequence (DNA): TGCGCCAGCAGCCGGGTTATGAACACTGAAGCTTTCTTT.

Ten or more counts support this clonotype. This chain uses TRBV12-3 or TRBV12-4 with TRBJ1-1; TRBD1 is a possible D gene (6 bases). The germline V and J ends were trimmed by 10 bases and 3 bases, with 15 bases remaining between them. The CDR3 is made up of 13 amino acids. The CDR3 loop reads CATHSRGDTEAFF. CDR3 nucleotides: TGTGCCACCCATTCAAGGGGGGACACTGAAGCTTTCTTT.

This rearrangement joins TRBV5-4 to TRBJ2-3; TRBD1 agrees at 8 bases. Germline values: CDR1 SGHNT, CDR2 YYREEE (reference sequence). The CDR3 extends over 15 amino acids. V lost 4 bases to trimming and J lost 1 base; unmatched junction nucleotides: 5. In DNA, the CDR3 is TGTGCCAGCAGCCCGCGACAGGGGCGCACAGATACGCAGTATTTT. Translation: CASSPRQGRTDTQYF.

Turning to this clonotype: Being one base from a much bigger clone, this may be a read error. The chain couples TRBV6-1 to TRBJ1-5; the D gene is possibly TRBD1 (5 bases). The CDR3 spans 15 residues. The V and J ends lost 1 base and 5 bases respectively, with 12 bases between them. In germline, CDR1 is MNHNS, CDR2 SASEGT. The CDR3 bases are TGTGCCAGCAGTGAAGTGGGGTGGGGCGATCAGCCCCAGCATTTT. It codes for CASSEVGWGDQPQHF.

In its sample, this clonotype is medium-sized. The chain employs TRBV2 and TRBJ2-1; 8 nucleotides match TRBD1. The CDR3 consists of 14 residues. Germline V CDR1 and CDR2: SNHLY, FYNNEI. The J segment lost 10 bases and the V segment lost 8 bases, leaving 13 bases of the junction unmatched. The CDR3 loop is CASGGQGLSREQFF. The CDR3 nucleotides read TGTGCCAGCGGAGGACAGGGCCTGAGCAGGGAGCAGTTCTTC.

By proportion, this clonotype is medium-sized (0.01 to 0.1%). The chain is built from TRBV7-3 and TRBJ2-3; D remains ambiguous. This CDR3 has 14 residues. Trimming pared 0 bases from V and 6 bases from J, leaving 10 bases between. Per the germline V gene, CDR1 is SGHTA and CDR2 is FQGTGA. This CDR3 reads CASSLTSPPDTQYF. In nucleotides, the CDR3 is TGTGCCAGCAGCTTAACGTCTCCCCCCGATACGCAGTATTTT. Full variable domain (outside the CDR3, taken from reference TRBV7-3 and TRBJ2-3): GAGVSQTPSNKVTEKGKYVELRCDPISGHTALYWYRQSLGQGPEFLIYFQGTGAADDSGLPNDRFFAVRPEGSVSTLKIQRTERGDSAVYLCASSLTSPPDTQYFGPGTRLTVL.

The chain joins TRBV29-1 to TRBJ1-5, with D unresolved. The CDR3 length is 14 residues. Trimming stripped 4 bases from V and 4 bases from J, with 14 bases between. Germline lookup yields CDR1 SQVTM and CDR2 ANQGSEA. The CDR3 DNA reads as TGCAGCGTTGTTTCGACGGACCCAAATCAGCCCCAGCATTTT. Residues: CSVVSTDPNQPQHF.

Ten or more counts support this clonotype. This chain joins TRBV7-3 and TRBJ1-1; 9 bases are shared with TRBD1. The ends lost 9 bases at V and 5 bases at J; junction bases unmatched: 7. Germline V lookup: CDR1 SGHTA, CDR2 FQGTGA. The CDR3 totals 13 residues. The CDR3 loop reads CASSRQGGTEAFF. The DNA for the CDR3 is TGTGCCAGTTCAAGACAGGGGGGGACTGAAGCTTTCTTT.

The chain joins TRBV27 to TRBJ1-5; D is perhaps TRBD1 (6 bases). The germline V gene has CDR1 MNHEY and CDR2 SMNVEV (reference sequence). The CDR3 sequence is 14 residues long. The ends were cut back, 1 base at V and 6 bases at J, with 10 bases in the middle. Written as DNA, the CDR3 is TGTGCCAGCAGTTTATGGGGACAAGGTCAGCCCCAGCATTTT. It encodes CASSLWGQGQPQHF.

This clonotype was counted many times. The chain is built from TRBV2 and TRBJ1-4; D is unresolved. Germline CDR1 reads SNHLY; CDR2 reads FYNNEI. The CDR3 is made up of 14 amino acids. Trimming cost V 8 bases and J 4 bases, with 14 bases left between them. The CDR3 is CASFLGGNNEKLFF. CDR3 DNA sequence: TGTGCCAGCTTCTTGGGCGGAAATAATGAAAAACTGTTTTTT.

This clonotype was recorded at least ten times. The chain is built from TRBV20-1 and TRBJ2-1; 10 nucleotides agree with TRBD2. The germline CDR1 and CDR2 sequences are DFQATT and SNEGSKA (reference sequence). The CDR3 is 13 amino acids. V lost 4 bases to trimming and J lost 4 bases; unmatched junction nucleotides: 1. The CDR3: CSATSGGYNEQFF. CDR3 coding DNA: TGCAGTGCTACTAGCGGGGGATACAATGAGCAGTTCTTC.

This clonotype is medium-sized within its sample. The chain's CDR3 is CSVAGGDYNEQFF. The DNA of the CDR3 is TGCAGCGTAGCGGGGGGAGACTACAATGAGCAGTTCTTC. J is TRBJ2-1 and V is TRBV29-1, with TRBD2 matching 9 bases. V was pared by 6 bases and J by 3 bases, with 3 bases of the junction left unmatched. This CDR3 is 13 amino acids long. Germline V lookup: CDR1 SQVTM, CDR2 ANQGSEA.

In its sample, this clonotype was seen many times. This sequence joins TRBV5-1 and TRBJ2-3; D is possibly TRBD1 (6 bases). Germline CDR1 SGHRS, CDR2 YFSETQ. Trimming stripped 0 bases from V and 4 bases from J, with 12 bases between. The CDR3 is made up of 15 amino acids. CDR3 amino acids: CASSLGRGGADTQYF. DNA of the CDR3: TGCGCCAGCAGCTTGGGCAGGGGCGGAGCAGATACGCAGTATTTT.

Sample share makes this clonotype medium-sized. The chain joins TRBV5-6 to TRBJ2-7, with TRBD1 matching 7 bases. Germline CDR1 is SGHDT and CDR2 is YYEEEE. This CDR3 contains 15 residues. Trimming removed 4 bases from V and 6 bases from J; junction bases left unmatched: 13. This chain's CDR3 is CASSGQVDPSIEQYF. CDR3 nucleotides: TGTGCCAGCAGCGGACAGGTCGATCCAAGTATCGAGCAGTACTTC. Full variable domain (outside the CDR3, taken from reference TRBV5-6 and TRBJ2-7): DAGVTQSPTHLIKTRGQQVTLRCSPKSGHDTVSWYQQALGQGPQFIFQYYEEEERQRGNFPDRFSGHQFPNYSSELNVNALLLGDSALYLCASSGQVDPSIEQYFGPGTRLTVT.

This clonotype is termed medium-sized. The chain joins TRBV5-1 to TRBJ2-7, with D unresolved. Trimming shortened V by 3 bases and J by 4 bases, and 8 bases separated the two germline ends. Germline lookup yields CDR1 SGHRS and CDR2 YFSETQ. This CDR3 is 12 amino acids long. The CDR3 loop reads CASSSGNYEQYF. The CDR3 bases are TGCGCCAGCAGCTCCGGCAATTACGAGCAGTACTTC.

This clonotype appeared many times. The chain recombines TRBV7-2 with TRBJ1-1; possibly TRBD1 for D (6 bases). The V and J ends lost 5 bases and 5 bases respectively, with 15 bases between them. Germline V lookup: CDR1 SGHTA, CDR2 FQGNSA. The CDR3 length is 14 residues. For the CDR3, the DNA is TGTGCCAGCAGCCCTCAGGGGCGAAGGACTGAAGCTTTCTTT. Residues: CASSPQGRRTEAFF. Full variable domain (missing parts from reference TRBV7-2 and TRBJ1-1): GAGVSQSPSNKVTEKGKDVELRCDPISGHTALYWYRQSLGQGLEFLIYFQGNSAPDKSGLPSDRFSAERTGGSVSTLTIQRTQQEDSAVYLCASSPQGRRTEAFFGQGTRLTVV.

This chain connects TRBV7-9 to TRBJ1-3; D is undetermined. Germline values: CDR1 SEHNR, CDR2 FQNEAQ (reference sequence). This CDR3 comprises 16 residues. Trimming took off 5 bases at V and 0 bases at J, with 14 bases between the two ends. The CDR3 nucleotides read TGTGCCAGCAGCCCTAGTCGGACCACCTCTGGAAACACCATATATTTT. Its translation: CASSPSRTTSGNTIYF.

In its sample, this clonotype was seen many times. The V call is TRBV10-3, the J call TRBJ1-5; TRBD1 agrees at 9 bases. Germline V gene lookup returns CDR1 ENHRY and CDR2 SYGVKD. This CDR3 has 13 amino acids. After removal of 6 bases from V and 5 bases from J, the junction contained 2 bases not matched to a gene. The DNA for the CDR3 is TGTGCCATCAGGGGACAGGGCGATCAGCCCCAGCATTTT. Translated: CAIRGQGDQPQHF.

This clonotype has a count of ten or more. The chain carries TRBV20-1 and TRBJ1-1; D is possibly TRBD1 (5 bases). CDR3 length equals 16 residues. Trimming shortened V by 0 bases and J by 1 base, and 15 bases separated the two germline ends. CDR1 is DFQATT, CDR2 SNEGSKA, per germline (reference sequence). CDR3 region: CSARDRGASQNTEAFF. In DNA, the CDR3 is TGCAGTGCTAGAGATCGCGGGGCCAGCCAGAACACTGAAGCTTTCTTT.